This TCR beta chain appears in the sequencing data of a study of somatic mutations in cytotoxic T cells in rheumatoid arthritis. Of note for this clone: The antigen remains unidentified.

Study-wide points: Levels of CD8+ T-cell clonality in rheumatoid arthritis patients were statistically indistinguishable from those seen in age-matched healthy controls, with no significant difference.

The repertoire was sequenced with immunoSEQ multiplex PCR; TCRdb's copy has only in-frame clones and lacks some. Here the sample spans more than 7,000 clones, around 79% being singletons. J was trimmed by 2 bases and V by 0 bases; bases with no gene match: 6. CDR3 length equals 16 residues. Germline-derived CDR1 and CDR2 are SGHVS and FNYEAQ. Sequenced input: CD8+ T cells sorted from blood. V usage is TRBV7-6 and J usage is TRBJ2-7; TRBD2 matches 8 bases. The sequence derives from an adult with rheumatoid arthritis. The CDR3, as DNA: TGTGCCAGCAGCTTAGCGTCTGGAGCGGGGGCCTACGAGCAGTACTTC. Translated, it gives CASSLASGAGAYEQYF.